The sequence of this T cell receptor beta chain was determined in a study of blood T cell repertoires in COVID-19. About the study: Samples of COVID-19 (acute and convalescent) were obtained from the United States, Italy and Spain. The analysed material was cDNA or gDNA that came from T cells, B-cell-depleted T cells, or PBMCs.

Assignment of participants to cohorts was predicated upon participant-reported clinical history. Recovered status applied to Cohort 3 donors who had two consecutive negative PCRs. It also applied to those with clearance or with symptom resolution. The CDR3 loop spans 13 amino acids. The germline gives CDR1 GTSNPN, CDR2 SVGIG (reference sequence). Deletions cut 4 bases from V and 5 bases from J, with 14 bases between. Sequenced by immunoSEQ multiplex PCR; TCRdb stores in-frame clones only, minus some. This table has about 160,000 clones, 80% appearing once. Material for sequencing was PBMCs or T cells enriched from blood (not recorded which). The receptor comes from a middle-aged man who had recovered from COVID-19. V gene TRBV30 combines with J gene TRBJ1-2, with D hard to call. CDR3 in amino acids: CAWIKMAGYGYTF. The CDR3 DNA follows: TGTGCCTGGATTAAAATGGCCGGGTATGGCTACACCTTC. The complete variable domain, with remaining parts taken from reference TRBV30 and TRBJ1-2, reads SQTIHQWPATLVQPVGSPLSLECTVEGTSNPNLYWYRQAAGRGLQLLFYSVGIGQISSEVPQNLSASRPQDRQFILSSKKLLLSDSGFYLCAWIKMAGYGYTFGSGTRLTVV.